Below are 17 T cell receptor beta chains sequenced from a single sample in a study of T cells in Graves' hyperthyroidism and ophthalmopathy. Authors of the study amplified TCR beta CDR3 regions from RNA transcripts. RT-PCR in the first round (using the HTBI primer set) targeted the TCR CDR3. TCRdb fed the multiplex PCR reads into MiXCR, producing one record per CDR3 protein. The table has roughly 300,000 distinct CDR3 sequences, roughly 21% seen once. Sequenced material: blood. The receptor source for this set is a woman aged 45 to 65 with Graves' hyperthyroidism.

This rearrangement joins TRBV14 to TRBJ1-2; possibly TRBD1 for D (5 bases). The CDR3 loop spans 15 amino acids. Germline CDR1 is SGHDN and CDR2 is FVKESK. V shed 0 bases and J shed 4 bases, with 12 bases lying between them. CDR3: CASSQDLGEPYGYTF. DNA for the CDR3: TGTGCCAGCAGCCAAGATCTAGGGGAACCCTATGGCTACACCTTC.

The sample holds many counts of this clonotype. The rearrangement uses TRBV20-1 and TRBJ2-7, with TRBD2 identical over 9 bases. This CDR3 contains 15 residues. The germline V gene has CDR1 DFQATT and CDR2 SNEGSKA (reference sequence). The V segment lost 6 bases and the J segment 4 bases; nucleotides outside the gene matches: 13. CDR3 amino acids: CSAKSQAGGQYEQYF. In nucleotides, the CDR3 is TGCAGTGCCAAGTCACAAGCGGGGGGTCAGTACGAGCAGTACTTC.

This clonotype occurred many times. The V gene is TRBV7-3, the J gene TRBJ2-5; D ambiguous. Germline loops: CDR1 SGHTA, CDR2 FQGTGA. This CDR3 has 13 amino acids. V was shortened by 4 bases and J by 1 base, with 7 bases between the two germline ends. CDR3 sequence: CASSSRPQETQYF. CDR3 bases: TGTGCCAGCAGCTCCCGGCCCCAAGAGACCCAGTACTTC.

This clonotype was counted at least ten times. V is TRBV28 and J is TRBJ2-7; tentatively, D is TRBD2 (5 bases). The CDR3 loop spans 13 amino acids. Germline CDR1 MDHEN, CDR2 SYDVKM. Trimming shortened V by 7 bases and J by 1 base, and 11 bases separated the two germline ends. CDR3 residues: CASTPSGSYEQYF. DNA for the CDR3: TGTGCCAGCACCCCCTCGGGGTCCTACGAGCAGTACTTC.

This clonotype was detected many times. V gene TRBV3-1 combines with J gene TRBJ1-2; D gene ambiguous. This CDR3 is built from 14 residues. With 5 bases removed from V and 3 bases from J, the gap between germline ends came to 13 bases. From germline, CDR1 is LGHDT and CDR2 YNNKEL (reference sequence). Written as DNA, the CDR3 is TGTGCCAGCAGCGAGTTTGCAAGCTACTATGGCTACACCTTC. It yields the protein CASSEFASYYGYTF.

The chain links TRBV5-1 to TRBJ2-3; TRBD2 matches at 7 bases. CDR3 size: 15 residues. Losses at the gene ends were 4 bases for V and 1 base for J; bases not matched to a gene: 6. The germline V gene encodes CDR1 SGHRS and CDR2 YFSETQ. CDR3 loop: CASSAGGLRTDTQYF. CDR3 bases: TGCGCCAGCAGCGCCGGGGGGTTGCGCACAGATACGCAGTATTTT.

The chain is built from TRBV24-1 and TRBJ2-3; D is undetermined. The V end was cut by 7 bases, the J end by 2 bases, with 3 bases between. The CDR3 covers 11 residues. Germline V gene lookup returns CDR1 KGHDR and CDR2 SFDVKD. CDR3 nucleotides: TGTGCCACCAGCCTCACAGATACGCAGTATTTT. As protein: CATSLTDTQYF.

This clonotype was observed at least ten times. CDR3 sequence: CASGRMTGGVYGYTF. In nucleotides, the CDR3 is TGTGCTAGTGGCCGGATGACAGGGGGCGTGTATGGCTACACCTTC. J is TRBJ1-2 and V is TRBV12-5, with TRBD1 identical over 10 bases. The CDR3 is 15 residues long. V lost 6 bases to trimming and J lost 5 bases; unmatched junction nucleotides: 9. Germline-derived CDR1 and CDR2 are LGHNT and FRNRAP.

This clonotype came up many times. The V gene is TRBV12-3 or TRBV12-4, the J gene TRBJ1-3, with D unclear. V lost 3 bases to trimming and J lost 2 bases, with 14 bases between them. The CDR3 has 16 residues. The CDR3 reads CASSFGQSGPGNTIYF. As DNA, the CDR3 is TGTGCCAGCAGTTTTGGGCAGTCTGGCCCTGGAAACACCATATATTTT.

This clonotype was counted between two and nine times. This sequence joins TRBV15 and TRBJ1-1; 12 bases align to TRBD1. This CDR3 is 16 amino acids long. Germline trimming cut 2 bases from V and 4 bases from J; bases unmatched to any gene: 5. CDR1 and CDR2 (germline): LNHNV, YYDKDF (reference sequence). In DNA, the CDR3 is TGTGCCACCAGCAGAACGGCGGGACAGGGGGCCACTGAAGCTTTCTTT. Translation gives CATSRTAGQGATEAFF.

CDR3 sequence (DNA): TGTGCCAGCAGCAAAGGACTAGCGGGAGTTCAGAGCAATGAGCAGTTCTTC. This sequence encodes CASSKGLAGVQSNEQFF. This chain uses TRBV3-1 with TRBJ2-1, with 13 bases identical to TRBD2. The length of the CDR3 is 17 residues. V lost 5 bases, J lost 6 bases, and 10 bases stayed unmatched. Germline-derived CDR1 and CDR2 are LGHDT and YNNKEL (reference sequence).

To note about this clonotype: At one of its ends the junction is not consistent with the germline gene, which may arise from a read error. The gene calls are TRBV28 and TRBJ2-7; the D is unclear. This CDR3 spans 14 amino acids. Germline CDR1 MDHEN, CDR2 SYDVKM. The CDR3 protein is CASNLQAGTREQYF. CDR3 sequence (DNA): TGTGCCAGCAATTTACAAGCAGGAACGAGGGAGCAGTACTTC.

In its sample, this clonotype was seen many times. The chain carries TRBV11-2 and TRBJ2-5, with D maybe TRBD1 (6 bases). There are 16 residues in the CDR3. The germline gives CDR1 SGHAT, CDR2 FQNNGV. V lost 5 bases, J lost 1 base, and 17 bases lay in between. The CDR3 spells CASSTGKQGAQETQYF. The CDR3 DNA reads as TGTGCCAGCAGCACCGGTAAACAGGGAGCCCAAGAGACCCAGTACTTC.

V and J are TRBV2 and TRBJ2-6, with D perhaps TRBD1 (6 bases). There are 17 residues in the CDR3. Germline V gene data show CDR1 as SNHLY and CDR2 as FYNNEI. The V gene lost 6 bases and the J gene lost 1 base, with 16 bases spanning the gap. CDR3 in amino acids: CASSQQGIASGANVLTF. As DNA, the CDR3 is TGTGCCAGCAGCCAGCAGGGGATAGCATCTGGGGCCAACGTCCTGACTTTC.

The rearrangement links TRBV10-3 to TRBJ1-2; maybe TRBD1 (6 bases). The V gene's germline CDR1 is ENHRY and CDR2 SYGVKD. Trimming took 4 bases from V and 5 from J, leaving 11 bases between them. The CDR3 sequence is 13 residues long. CDR3 in DNA: TGTGCCATCAGTGGCCGGACAGATTATGGCTACACCTTC. The encoded protein is CAISGRTDYGYTF.

For the CDR3, the DNA is TGTGCCAGCAGCCCGACAGGGATGGGCTATGGCTACACCTTC. This translates into CASSPTGMGYGYTF. This chain uses TRBV7-8 with TRBJ1-2; TRBD1 matches at 7 bases. CDR3 length: 14 residues. Germline CDR1 reads SGHVS; CDR2 reads FQNEAQ. Germline trimming cut 5 bases from V and 4 bases from J; bases unmatched to any gene: 7.

J is TRBJ1-2 and V is TRBV5-8; 9 nucleotides agree with TRBD1. The length of the CDR3 is 14 residues. CDR1 is SGHTS and CDR2 is YDEGEE in the germline V gene. Trimming removed 4 bases from V and 4 bases from J; junction bases left unmatched: 5. This CDR3 is CASSAGQGRYGYTF. For the CDR3, the DNA is TGTGCCAGCAGCGCTGGACAGGGGCGCTATGGCTACACCTTC.